This T cell receptor (beta chain) was sequenced in a study of cytomegalovirus exposure and HLA in healthy donors. Study overall: The approximately 100 million unique TCR beta sequences, from around 200 million T cells, were found by an earlier analysis.

All donors participated as healthy donors of bone marrow. Study-level findings and limits: A later look showed TCR association rates differing by HLA locus, highest for DRB1 and lowest for HLA-C. With further analysis later on, most CMV-associated TCR beta chains appeared HLA-restricted.

The PCR had 60 Vbeta and 13 Jbeta primers. TCRdb's table, derived via immunoSEQ multiplex PCR, lists solely in-frame clones and lacks some. The table records fewer than 200,000 clones, about four fifths of them present only once. As to this clone: Antigen unknown.

Germline CDR1 SGHAT, CDR2 FQNNGV. Trimming shortened V by 5 bases and J by 10 bases, and 15 bases separated the two germline ends. The CDR3 runs 14 residues. The rearrangement uses TRBV11-2 and TRBJ1-6; the D gene is possibly TRBD1 (6 bases). Sequencing used PBMCs. This TCR was sampled from a woman in her 30s in good health and CMV-seropositive. CDR3 DNA: TGTGCCAGCAGCAGAACAGGGTTGTACTCACCCCTCCACTTT. This codes for CASSRTGLYSPLHF.